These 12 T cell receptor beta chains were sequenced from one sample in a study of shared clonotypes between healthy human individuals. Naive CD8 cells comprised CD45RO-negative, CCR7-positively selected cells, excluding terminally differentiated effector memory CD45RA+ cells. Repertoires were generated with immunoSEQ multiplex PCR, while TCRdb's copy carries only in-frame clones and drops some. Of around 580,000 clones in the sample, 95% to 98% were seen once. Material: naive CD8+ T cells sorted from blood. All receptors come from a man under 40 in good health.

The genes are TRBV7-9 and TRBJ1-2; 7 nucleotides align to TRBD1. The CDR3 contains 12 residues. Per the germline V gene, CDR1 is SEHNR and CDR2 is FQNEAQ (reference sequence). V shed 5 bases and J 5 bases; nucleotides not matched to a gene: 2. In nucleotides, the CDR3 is TGTGCCAGCAGCAGGGACAGTTATGGCTACACCTTC. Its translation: CASSRDSYGYTF.

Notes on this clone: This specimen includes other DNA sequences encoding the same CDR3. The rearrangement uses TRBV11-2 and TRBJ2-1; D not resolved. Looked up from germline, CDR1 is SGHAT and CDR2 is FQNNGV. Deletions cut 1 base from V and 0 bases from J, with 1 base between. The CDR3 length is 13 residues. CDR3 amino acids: CASSLASYNEQFF. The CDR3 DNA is TGTGCCAGCAGCTTAGCCTCCTACAATGAGCAGTTCTTC.

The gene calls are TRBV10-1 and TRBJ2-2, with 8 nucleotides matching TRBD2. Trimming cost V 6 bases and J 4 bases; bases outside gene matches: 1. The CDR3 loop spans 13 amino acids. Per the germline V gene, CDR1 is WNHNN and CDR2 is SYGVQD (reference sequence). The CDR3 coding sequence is TGCGCCAGCAGCGGGAGGGGCACCGGGGAGCTGTTTTTT. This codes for CASSGRGTGELFF.

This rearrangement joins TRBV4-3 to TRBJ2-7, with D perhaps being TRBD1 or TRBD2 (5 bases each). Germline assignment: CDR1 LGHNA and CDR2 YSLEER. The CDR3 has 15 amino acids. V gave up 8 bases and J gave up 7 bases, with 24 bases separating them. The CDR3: CASSQGGSGMGEQYF. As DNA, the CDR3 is TGCGCCAGCTCCCAGGGCGGCTCGGGAATGGGGGAGCAGTACTTC.

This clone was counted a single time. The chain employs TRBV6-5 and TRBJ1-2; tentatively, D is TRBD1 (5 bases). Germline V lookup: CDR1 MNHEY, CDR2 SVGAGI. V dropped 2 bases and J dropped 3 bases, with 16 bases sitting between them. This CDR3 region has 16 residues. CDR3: CASSYTGSLSDYGYTF. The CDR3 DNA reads TGTGCCAGCAGTTACACAGGTAGCCTTTCAGACTATGGCTACACCTTC.

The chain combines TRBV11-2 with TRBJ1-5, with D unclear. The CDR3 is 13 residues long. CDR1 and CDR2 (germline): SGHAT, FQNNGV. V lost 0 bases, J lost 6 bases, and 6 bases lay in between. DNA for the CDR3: TGTGCCAGCAGCTTAGATCCTGGTCAGCCCCAGCATTTT. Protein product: CASSLDPGQPQHF.

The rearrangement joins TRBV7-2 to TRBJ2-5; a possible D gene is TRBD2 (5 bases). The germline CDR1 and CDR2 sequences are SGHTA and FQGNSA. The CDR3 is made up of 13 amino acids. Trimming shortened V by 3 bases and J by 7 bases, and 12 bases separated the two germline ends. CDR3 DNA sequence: TGTGCCAGCAGCTTTATACTGGGGAGGACCCAGTACTTC. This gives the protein CASSFILGRTQYF.

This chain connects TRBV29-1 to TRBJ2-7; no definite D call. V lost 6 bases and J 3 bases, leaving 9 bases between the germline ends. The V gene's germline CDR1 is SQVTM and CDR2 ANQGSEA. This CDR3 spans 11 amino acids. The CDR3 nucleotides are TGCAGCGTAGATAAGGACTACGAGCAGTACTTC. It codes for CSVDKDYEQYF.

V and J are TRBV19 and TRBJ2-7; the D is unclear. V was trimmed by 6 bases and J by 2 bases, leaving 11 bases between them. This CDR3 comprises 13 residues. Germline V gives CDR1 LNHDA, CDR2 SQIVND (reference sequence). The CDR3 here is CASSFTITYEQYF. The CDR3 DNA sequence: TGTGCCAGTAGCTTTACCATTACCTACGAGCAGTACTTC. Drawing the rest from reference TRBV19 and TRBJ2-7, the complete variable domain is DGGITQSPKYLFRKEGQNVTLSCEQNLNHDAMYWYRQDPGQGLRLIYYSQIVNDFQKGDIAEGYSVSREKKESFPLTVTSAQKNPTAFYLCASSFTITYEQYFGPGTRLTVT.

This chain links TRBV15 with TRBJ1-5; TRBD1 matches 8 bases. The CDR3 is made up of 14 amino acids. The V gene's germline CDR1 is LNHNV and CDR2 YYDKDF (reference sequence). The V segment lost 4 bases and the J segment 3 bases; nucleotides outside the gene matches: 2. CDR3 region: CATSNRGNNQPQHF. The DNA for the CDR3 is TGTGCCACCAGCAACAGGGGGAACAATCAGCCCCAGCATTTT.

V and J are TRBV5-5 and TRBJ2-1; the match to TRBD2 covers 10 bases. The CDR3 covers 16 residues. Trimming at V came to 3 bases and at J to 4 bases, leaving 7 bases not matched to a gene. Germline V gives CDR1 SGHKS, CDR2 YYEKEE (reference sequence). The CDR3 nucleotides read TGTGCCAGCAGCTGGACTAGCGGAGGGGGATACAATGAGCAGTTCTTC. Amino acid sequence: CASSWTSGGGYNEQFF.

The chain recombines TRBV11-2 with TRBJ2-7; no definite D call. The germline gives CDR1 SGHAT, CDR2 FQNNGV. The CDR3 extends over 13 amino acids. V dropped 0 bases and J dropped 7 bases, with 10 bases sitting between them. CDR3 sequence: CASSLEAPWEQYF. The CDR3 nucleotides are TGTGCCAGCAGCTTAGAGGCCCCTTGGGAGCAGTACTTC.